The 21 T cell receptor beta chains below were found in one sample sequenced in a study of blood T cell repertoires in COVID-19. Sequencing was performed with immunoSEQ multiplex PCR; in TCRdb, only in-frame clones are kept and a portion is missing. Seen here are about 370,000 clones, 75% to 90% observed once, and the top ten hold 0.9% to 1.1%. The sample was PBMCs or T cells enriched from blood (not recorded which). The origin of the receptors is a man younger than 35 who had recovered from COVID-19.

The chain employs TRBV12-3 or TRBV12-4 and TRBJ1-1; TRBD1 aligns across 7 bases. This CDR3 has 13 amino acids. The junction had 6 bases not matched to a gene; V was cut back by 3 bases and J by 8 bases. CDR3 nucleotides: TGTGCCAGCAGTTTGGCAGGGGGGTTGGAAGCTTTCTTT. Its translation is CASSLAGGLEAFF.

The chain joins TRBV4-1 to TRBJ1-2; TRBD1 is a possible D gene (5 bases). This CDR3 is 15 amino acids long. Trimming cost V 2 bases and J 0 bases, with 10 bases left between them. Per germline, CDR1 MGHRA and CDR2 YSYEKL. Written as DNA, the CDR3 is TGCGCCAGCAGCCAAACGGACACCACTAACTATGGCTACACCTTC. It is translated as CASSQTDTTNYGYTF.

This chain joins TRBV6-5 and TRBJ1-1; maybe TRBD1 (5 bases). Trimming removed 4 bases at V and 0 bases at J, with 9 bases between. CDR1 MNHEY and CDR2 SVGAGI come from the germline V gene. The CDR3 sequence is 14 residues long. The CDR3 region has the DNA TGTGCCAGCAGTTCAACAGGTTTGAACACTGAAGCTTTCTTT. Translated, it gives CASSSTGLNTEAFF.

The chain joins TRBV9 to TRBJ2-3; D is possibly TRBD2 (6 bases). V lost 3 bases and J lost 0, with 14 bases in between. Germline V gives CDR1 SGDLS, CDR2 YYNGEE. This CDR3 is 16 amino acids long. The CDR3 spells CASSATGTESTDTQYF. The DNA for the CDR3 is TGTGCCAGCAGCGCTACCGGGACTGAAAGCACAGATACGCAGTATTTT.

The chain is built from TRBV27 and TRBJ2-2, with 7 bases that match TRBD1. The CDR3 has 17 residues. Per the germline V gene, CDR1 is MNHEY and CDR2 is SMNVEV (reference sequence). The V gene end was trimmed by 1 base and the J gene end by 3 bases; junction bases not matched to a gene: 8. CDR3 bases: TGTGCCAGCAGTTTATTGGGGTTAGGGGGCCACACCGGGGAGCTGTTTTTT. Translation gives CASSLLGLGGHTGELFF.

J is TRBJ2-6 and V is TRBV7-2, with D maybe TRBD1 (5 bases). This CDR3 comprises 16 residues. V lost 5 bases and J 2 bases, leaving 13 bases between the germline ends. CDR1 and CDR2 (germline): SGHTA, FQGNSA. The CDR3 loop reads CASSPQAPAGANVLTF. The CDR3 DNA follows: TGTGCCAGCAGCCCACAGGCTCCAGCTGGGGCCAACGTCCTGACTTTC.

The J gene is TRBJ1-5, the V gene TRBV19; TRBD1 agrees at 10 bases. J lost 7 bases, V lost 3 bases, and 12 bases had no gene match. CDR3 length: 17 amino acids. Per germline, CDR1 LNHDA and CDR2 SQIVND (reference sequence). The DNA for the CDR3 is TGTGCCAGTAGTATCTCGCCGGGACAGGGGTTTGTCCAGCCCCAGCATTTT. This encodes CASSISPGQGFVQPQHF. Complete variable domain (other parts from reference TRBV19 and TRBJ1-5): DGGITQSPKYLFRKEGQNVTLSCEQNLNHDAMYWYRQDPGQGLRLIYYSQIVNDFQKGDIAEGYSVSREKKESFPLTVTSAQKNPTAFYLCASSISPGQGFVQPQHFGDGTRLSIL.

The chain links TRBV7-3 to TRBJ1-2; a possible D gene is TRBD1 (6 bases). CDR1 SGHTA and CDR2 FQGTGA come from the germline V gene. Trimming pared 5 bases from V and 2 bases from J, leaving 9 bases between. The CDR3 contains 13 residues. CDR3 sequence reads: CASSEDRNYGYTF. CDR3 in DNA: TGTGCCAGCAGCGAGGACAGAAACTATGGCTACACCTTC.

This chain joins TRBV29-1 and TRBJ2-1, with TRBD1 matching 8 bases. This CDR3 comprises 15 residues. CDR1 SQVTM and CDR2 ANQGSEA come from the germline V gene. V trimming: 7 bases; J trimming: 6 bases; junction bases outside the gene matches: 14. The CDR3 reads CSADSGQGMVNEQFF. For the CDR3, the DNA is TGCAGCGCTGACAGCGGACAGGGCATGGTCAATGAGCAGTTCTTC.

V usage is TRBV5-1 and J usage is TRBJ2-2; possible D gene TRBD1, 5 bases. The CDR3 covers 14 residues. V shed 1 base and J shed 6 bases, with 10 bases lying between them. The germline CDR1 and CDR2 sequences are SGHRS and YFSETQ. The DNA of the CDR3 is TGCGCCAGCAGCTTGTGGGGCCAATCCGGGGAGCTGTTTTTT. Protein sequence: CASSLWGQSGELFF.

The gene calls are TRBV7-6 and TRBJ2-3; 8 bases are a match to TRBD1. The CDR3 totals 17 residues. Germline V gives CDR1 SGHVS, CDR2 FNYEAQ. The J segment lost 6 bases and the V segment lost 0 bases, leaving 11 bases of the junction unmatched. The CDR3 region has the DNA TGTGCCAGCAGCTTAGCGTCCCCAGGGGGCGCAACTGATACGCAGTATTTT. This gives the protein CASSLASPGGATDTQYF.

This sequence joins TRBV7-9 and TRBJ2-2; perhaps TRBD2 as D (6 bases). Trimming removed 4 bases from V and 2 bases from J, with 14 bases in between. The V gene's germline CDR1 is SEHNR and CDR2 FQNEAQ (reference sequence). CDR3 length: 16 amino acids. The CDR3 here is CASSYRDGRNTGELFF. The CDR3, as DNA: TGTGCCAGCAGCTACCGGGACGGGAGAAACACCGGGGAGCTGTTTTTT.

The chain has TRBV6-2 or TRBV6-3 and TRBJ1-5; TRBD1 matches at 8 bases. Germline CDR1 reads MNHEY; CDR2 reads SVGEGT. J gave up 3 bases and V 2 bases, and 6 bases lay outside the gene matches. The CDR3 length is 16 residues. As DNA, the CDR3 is TGTGCCAGCAGTTACCCCCAGACAGGGGTCAATCAGCCCCAGCATTTT. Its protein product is CASSYPQTGVNQPQHF.

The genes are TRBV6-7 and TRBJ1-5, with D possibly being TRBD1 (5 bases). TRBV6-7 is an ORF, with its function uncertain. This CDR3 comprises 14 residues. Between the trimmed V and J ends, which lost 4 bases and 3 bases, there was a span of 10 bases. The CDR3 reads CASSFGTVNQPQHF. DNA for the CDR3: TGTGCCAGCAGTTTCGGGACTGTCAATCAGCCCCAGCATTTT.

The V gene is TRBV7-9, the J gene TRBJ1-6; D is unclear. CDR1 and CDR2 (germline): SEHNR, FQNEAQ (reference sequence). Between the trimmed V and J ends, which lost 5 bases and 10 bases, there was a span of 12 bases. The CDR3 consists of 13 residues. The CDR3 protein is CASSPAGKSPLHF. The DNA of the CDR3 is TGTGCCAGCAGCCCTGCGGGGAAGTCACCCCTCCACTTT.

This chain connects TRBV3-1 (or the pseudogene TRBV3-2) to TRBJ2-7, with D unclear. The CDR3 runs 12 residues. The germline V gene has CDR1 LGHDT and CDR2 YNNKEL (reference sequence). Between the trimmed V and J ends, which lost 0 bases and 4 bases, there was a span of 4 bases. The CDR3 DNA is TGTGCCAGCAGCCAAGACATGTACGAGCAGTACTTC. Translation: CASSQDMYEQYF.

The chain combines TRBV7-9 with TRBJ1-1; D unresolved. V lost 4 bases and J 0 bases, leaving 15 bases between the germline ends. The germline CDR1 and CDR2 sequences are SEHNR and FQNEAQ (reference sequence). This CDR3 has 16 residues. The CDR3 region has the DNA TGTGCCAGCAGCTCAGTCCCCCCGCCGCTGAACACTGAAGCTTTCTTT. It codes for CASSSVPPPLNTEAFF. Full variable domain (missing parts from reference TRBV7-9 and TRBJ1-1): DTGVSQNPRHKITKRGQNVTFRCDPISEHNRLYWYRQTLGQGPEFLTYFQNEAQLEKSRLLSDRFSAERPKGSFSTLEIQRTEQGDSAMYLCASSSVPPPLNTEAFFGQGTRLTVV.

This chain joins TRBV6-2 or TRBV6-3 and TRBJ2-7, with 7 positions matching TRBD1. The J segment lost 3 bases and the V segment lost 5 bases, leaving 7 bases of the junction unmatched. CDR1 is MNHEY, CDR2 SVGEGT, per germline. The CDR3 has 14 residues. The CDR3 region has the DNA TGTGCCAGCAGTACCGGGACAGCACTCTACGAGCAGTACTTC. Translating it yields CASSTGTALYEQYF.

The CDR3 region has the DNA TGTGCCAGCAGCCGCGACAGGGGAGAATACAATGAGCAGTTCTTC. Encoded protein: CASSRDRGEYNEQFF. The gene calls are TRBV7-3 and TRBJ2-1, with 8 bases identical to TRBD1. J lost 4 bases, V lost 5 bases, and 7 bases had no gene match. CDR1 is SGHTA, CDR2 FQGTGA, per germline. The length of the CDR3 is 15 residues.

CDR3 coding DNA: TGTGCCAGCAGTCCCGTCACGGCGGGGTTCTCCTACGAGCAGTACTTC. Amino acids: CASSPVTAGFSYEQYF. This rearrangement joins TRBV27 to TRBJ2-7, with a tentative D call TRBD2 (6 bases). CDR1 and CDR2 from the germline V gene are MNHEY and SMNVEV (reference sequence). Trimming pared 5 bases from V and 0 bases from J, leaving 17 bases between. The CDR3 is 16 residues long.

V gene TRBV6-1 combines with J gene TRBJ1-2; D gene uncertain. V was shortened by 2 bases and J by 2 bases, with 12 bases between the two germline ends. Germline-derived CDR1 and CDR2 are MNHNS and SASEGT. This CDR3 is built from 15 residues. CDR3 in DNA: TGTGCCAGCAGTGAATTGCGGGGAACGAACTATGGCTACACCTTC. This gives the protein CASSELRGTNYGYTF.